The clone carrying this T cell receptor (beta chain) showed up just once. What it recognizes is unknown. The data are from a study of shared clonotypes between healthy human individuals. Study as a whole: Donors were a couple of women and a few men aged 18 to 49.

Whole-study results and caveats: At large depth, rarefaction still showed sorted-subset sequencing to be incomplete.

TCRdb's copy holds only in-frame clones and misses some; the assay was immunoSEQ multiplex PCR. The sample includes about 2.1 million clones, 80% to 95% seen only once; the top ten take more than 1.5%. The germline V gene has CDR1 MNHEY and CDR2 SVGAGI. This CDR3 spans 12 amino acids. Deletions cut 6 bases from V and 14 bases from J, with 17 bases between. In the naive CD8 group, cells lacked CD45RO and were positively selected for CCR7, so terminally differentiated effector memory CD45RA+ cells were left out. Source material: naive CD8+ T cells from PBMCs. V gene TRBV6-5 combines with J gene TRBJ2-1; D gene ambiguous. The sequence was obtained from a man younger than 30 in good health. Some clones in this sample may be carry-over from other donors' samples. Here the CDR3 DNA reads TGTGCCAGCAGGCTCGGGCAAAGCCCCGAGTTCTTC. It specifies CASRLGQSPEFF.